The source of this TCR beta chain is a study of shared clonotypes between healthy human individuals. Study information: The study used three CD4 naive, three CD4 memory, two CD8 naive and one CD8 memory plate per donor. Notes on the study in general: Naive subsets tended to show greater estimated richness than memory subsets.

Germline V lookup: CDR1 SGHRS, CDR2 YFSETQ. Trimming cost V 4 bases and J 2 bases, with 14 bases left between them. This CDR3 is built from 15 residues. Remarks on this clone: The antigen is not known.

Study processing details: Filtering of immunoSEQ junctional sequences could not match full-length read filtering. The data were produced by immunoSEQ multiplex PCR, yet TCRdb's version contains in-frame clones alone and is incomplete. V and J calls and clone size are copied from that table; D and trimming were computed from the DNA. The table includes roughly 2 million clones, approximately 94% detected once. CD4+ cells were split into CD45RA+ naive and CD45RA-negative memory subsets. This clonotype was obtained from a man aged 18 to 35 in good health. This chain links TRBV5-1 with TRBJ2-3; the D is unclear. Sequencing used naive CD4+ T cells sorted from blood. Subset of the sample: CD45RA+ positively selected. The CDR3 coding sequence is TGCGCCAGCAGCCCCCCAATGGGCCTCACAGATACGCAGTATTTT. Translation gives CASSPPMGLTDTQYF.